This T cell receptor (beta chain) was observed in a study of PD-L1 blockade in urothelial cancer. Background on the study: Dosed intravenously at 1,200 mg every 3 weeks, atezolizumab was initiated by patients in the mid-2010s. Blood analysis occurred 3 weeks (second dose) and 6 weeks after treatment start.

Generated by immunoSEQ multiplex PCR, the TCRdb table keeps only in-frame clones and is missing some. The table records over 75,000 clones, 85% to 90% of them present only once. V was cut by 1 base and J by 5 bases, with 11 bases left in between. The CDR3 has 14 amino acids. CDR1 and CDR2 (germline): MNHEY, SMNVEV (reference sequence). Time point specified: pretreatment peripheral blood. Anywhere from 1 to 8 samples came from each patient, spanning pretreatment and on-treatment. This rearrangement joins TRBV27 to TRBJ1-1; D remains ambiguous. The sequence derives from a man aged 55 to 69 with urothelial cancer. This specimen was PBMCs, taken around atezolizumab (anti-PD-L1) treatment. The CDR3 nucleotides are TGTGCCAGCAGTTTATTTAGAGGGAGTACTGAAGCTTTCTTT. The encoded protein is CASSLFRGSTEAFF.